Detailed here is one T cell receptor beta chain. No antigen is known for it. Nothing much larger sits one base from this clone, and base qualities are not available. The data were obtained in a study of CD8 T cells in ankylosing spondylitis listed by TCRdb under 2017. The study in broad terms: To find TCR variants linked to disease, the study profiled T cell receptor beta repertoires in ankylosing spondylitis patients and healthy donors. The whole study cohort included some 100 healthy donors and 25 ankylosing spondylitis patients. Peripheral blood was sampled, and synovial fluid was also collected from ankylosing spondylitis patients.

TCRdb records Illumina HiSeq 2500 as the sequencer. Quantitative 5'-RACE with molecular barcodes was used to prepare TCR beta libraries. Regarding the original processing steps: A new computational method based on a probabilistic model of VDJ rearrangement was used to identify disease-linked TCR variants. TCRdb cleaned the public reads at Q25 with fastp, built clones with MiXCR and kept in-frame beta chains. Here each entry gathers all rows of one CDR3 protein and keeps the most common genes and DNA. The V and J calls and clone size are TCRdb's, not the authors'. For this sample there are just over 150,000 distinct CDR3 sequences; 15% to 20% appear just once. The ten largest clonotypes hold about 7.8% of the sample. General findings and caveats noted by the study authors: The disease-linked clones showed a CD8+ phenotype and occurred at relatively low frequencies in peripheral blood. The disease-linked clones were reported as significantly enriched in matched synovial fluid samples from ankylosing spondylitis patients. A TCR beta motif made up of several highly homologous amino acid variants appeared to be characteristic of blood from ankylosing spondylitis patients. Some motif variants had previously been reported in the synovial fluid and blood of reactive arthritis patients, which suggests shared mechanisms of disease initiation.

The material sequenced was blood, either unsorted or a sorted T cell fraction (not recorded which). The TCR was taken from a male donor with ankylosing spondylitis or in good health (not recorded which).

The CDR3 protein is CASSSGTSYSNQPQHF. The nucleotide sequence is given as TGTGCCAGCAGTTCCGGGACCTCCTATAGCAATCAGCCCCAGCATTTT. This sequence uses TRBV2 and TRBJ1-5; a tentative D call is TRBD1 (5 bases match). The CDR3 numbers 16 residues from cysteine through phenylalanine. The CDR3 DNA has 48 bases and is translated from base 1. The germline V gene yields SNHLY for CDR1 and FYNNEI for CDR2. Between the V and J ends, shortened by 5 bases and 0 bases respectively, the junction contains 14 bases.